Following are 8 T cell receptor beta chains from one sample sequenced in a study of cytomegalovirus exposure and HLA in healthy donors. Primers: 60 Vbeta forward and 13 Jbeta reverse. TCRdb's table, derived via immunoSEQ multiplex PCR, lists solely in-frame clones and lacks some. The table shows around 70,000 clones, with about 75% occurring only once. Sample: PBMCs. The receptors were gathered from a man between 70 and 80 years old in good health and CMV-seronegative.

This clone showed up just once. V usage is TRBV20-1 and J usage is TRBJ1-4; no reliable D call. The CDR3 sequence is 11 residues long. V was shortened by 1 base and J by 8 bases, with 5 bases between the two germline ends. In germline, CDR1 is DFQATT, CDR2 SNEGSKA (reference sequence). CDR3 loop: CSARVREKLFF. CDR3 nucleotide sequence: TGCAGTGCTAGAGTCAGGGAAAAACTGTTTTTT.

This clone was seen a few times. V and J are TRBV6-6 and TRBJ1-2, with a weak D call TRBD1 (6 bases). V was pared by 5 bases and J by 5 bases, with 21 bases between. This CDR3 contains 16 residues. Germline values: CDR1 MNHNY, CDR2 SVGAGI (reference sequence). The CDR3 DNA follows: TGTGCCAGCAGTGTGGGGACACCTCCGGGCGCATATGGCTACACCTTC. It codes for CASSVGTPPGAYGYTF.

V gene TRBV6-5 combines with J gene TRBJ1-1, with 9 bases that match TRBD1. With 2 bases clipped from V and 0 bases from J, the junction kept 1 base outside the gene matches. CDR1 is MNHEY and CDR2 is SVGAGI in the germline V gene. The CDR3 loop spans 15 amino acids. CDR3 loop: CASSYGQGMNTEAFF. In nucleotides, the CDR3 is TGTGCCAGCAGTTACGGACAGGGGATGAACACTGAAGCTTTCTTT.

The rearrangement joins TRBV27 to TRBJ1-2; 10 positions match TRBD1. CDR1 is MNHEY and CDR2 is SMNVEV in the germline V gene (reference sequence). Trimming at V came to 5 bases and at J to 2 bases, leaving 11 bases not matched to a gene. This CDR3 contains 17 residues. CDR3 sequence: CASSTTGGSGSNYGYTF. The CDR3 DNA is TGTGCCAGCAGTACGACAGGGGGCTCGGGTTCAAACTATGGCTACACCTTC.

CDR3 nucleotides: TGTGCCACCAGCAGCGTGAGTAGCGAAAAACTGTTTTTT. The encoded protein is CATSSVSSEKLFF. The genes are TRBV15 and TRBJ1-4; no clear D. The CDR3 sequence is 13 residues long. In germline, CDR1 is LNHNV, CDR2 YYDKDF (reference sequence). V was shortened by 3 bases and J by 8 bases, with 10 bases between the two germline ends.

This rearrangement joins TRBV9 to TRBJ2-6; D remains ambiguous. Germline CDR1 SGDLS, CDR2 YYNGEE. The CDR3 is 14 residues long. V lost 4 bases and J lost 2, with 7 bases in between. CDR3: CASSPETGANVLTF. CDR3 nucleotide sequence: TGTGCCAGCAGCCCCGAGACTGGGGCCAACGTCCTGACTTTC.

Details on this clone: Other DNA sequences in the same sample also yield this CDR3. This chain joins TRBV5-1 and TRBJ1-1; the match to TRBD1 covers 8 bases. V lost 2 bases and J lost 1; bases outside the gene matches: 7. Germline V gene sequence: CDR1 SGHRS, CDR2 YFSETQ. The CDR3 extends over 16 amino acids. CDR3 nucleotide sequence: TGCGCCAGCAGCTTCCCCGTCGGACAGGGGAACACTGAAGCTTTCTTT. Translated, it gives CASSFPVGQGNTEAFF.

This clone was counted only a few times. The chain employs TRBV12-5 and TRBJ2-6; D might be TRBD1 (6 bases). CDR1 and CDR2 from the germline V gene are LGHNT and FRNRAP. Trimming took off 2 bases at V and 0 bases at J, with 20 bases between the two ends. The CDR3 is 20 residues long. The CDR3 bases are TGTGCTAGTGGTTTGATCGGGGTGGGGGCTTTTAGCTCTGGGGCCAACGTCCTGACTTTC. This sequence encodes CASGLIGVGAFSSGANVLTF.